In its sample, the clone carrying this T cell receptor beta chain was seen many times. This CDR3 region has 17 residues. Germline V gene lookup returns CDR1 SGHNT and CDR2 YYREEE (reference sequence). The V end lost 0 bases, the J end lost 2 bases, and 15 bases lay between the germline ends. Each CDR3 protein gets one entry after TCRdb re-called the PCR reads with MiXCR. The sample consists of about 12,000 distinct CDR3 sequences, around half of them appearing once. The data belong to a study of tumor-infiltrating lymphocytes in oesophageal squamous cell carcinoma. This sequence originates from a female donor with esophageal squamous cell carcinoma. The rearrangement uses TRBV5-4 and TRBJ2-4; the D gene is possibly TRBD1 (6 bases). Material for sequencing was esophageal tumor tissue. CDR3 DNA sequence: TGTGCCAGCAGCTTGGGGGGTGGGGGCGCGACCAAAAACATTCAGTACTTC. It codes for CASSLGGGGATKNIQYF.